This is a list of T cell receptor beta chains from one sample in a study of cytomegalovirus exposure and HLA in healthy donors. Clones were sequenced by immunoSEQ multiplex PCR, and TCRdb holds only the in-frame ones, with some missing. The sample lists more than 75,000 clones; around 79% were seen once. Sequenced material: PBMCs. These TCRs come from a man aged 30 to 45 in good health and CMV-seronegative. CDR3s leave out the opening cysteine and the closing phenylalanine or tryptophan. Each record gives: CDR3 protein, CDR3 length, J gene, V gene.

CDR3 protein: ASSLTGLANYGYT
CDR3 length: 13
J gene: TRBJ1-2
V gene: TRBV7-2

CDR3 protein: ASSVVEGQNAEAF
CDR3 length: 13
J gene: TRBJ1-1
V gene: TRBV9

CDR3 protein: ASRLQGARYGYT
CDR3 length: 12
J gene: TRBJ1-2
V gene: TRBV28

CDR3 protein: ASSQSLAGGPPEQY
CDR3 length: 14
J gene: TRBJ2-7
V gene: TRBV4-3

CDR3 protein: ASSFLRGSADEQF
CDR3 length: 13
J gene: TRBJ2-1
V gene: TRBV7-9

CDR3 protein: ASSRGEMNTEAF
CDR3 length: 12
J gene: TRBJ1-1
V gene: TRBV18

CDR3 protein: ASSQIEQGRSY
CDR3 length: 11
J gene: TRBJ2-3
V gene: TRBV14

CDR3 protein: ASSFNGNDEQY
CDR3 length: 11
J gene: TRBJ2-7
V gene: TRBV5-6

CDR3 protein: AWRRYGRQQF
CDR3 length: 10
J gene: TRBJ2-1
V gene: TRBV30

CDR3 protein: ASRGGPRGYT
CDR3 length: 10
J gene: TRBJ1-2
V gene: TRBV6-1

CDR3 protein: ASSLDPAGGYT
CDR3 length: 11
J gene: TRBJ1-2
V gene: TRBV11-2